Reported below is one TCR beta chain. This clone's antigen is unknown. Base-call qualities are not available, and no considerably larger clone is one nucleotide away. The cohort comprised under 700 healthy bone marrow donors. At the time of sampling, all cohort members were nominally healthy, though unrecorded immune exposures were likely present. The donor tested CMV seropositive and was one of the 289 seropositive cohort members. Each donor provided a peripheral blood sample, and peripheral blood mononuclear cells were used for TCR beta sequencing. Genomic DNA extraction from the blood cell samples was performed with the Qiagen DNeasy Blood Extraction Kit. These data come from a study of cytomegalovirus exposure and HLA in healthy donors (TCRdb year 2017). Context from the whole study: An earlier analysis of 587 of the donors reported about 290 Gb of sequence data and around 120 million unique TCR beta sequences from 190 million or so T cells. An early release covering 550 to 700 HLA-typed donors comprised roughly 300 gigabases of sequencing data and 85 million to 100 million unique TCR sequences. Of the roughly 400 genotyped donors, over 80% were placed in the genetic ancestry cluster associated with self-reported Caucasian donors. The study was designed to test whether signatures of past pathogen exposure could be identified by cataloging public T cell receptors. The study used immunosequencing to profile the T cell repertoires of around 600 subjects and linked those repertoires to cytomegalovirus serostatus. Along with the roughly 700-subject first cohort, a separate validation cohort of over a hundred different subjects was used. To predict cytomegalovirus infection status, the study brought together high-throughput TCR immunosequencing, statistical association of individual TCRs with disease status, and machine learning. To study patterns of TCR occurrence, a later analysis re-analyzed previously published TCR beta repertoires from several hundred donors and added high-resolution HLA genotyping. In the later analysis, no new phenotypic data were used to find candidate immune exposures; instead, reliance was placed on TCR beta sequences and their occurrence across donors. An earlier analysis of some 600 of the donors applied high-throughput TCR beta sequencing to assess whether each TCR beta V gene segment acted as functional or pseudogenic. Donor age, sex, ethnicity and CMV serostatus were collected together with the repertoire data. A later genetic analysis took genome-wide SNP genotypes for about three fifths of the 666 donors and used that subset as a discovery cohort. All discovery cohort repertoires had been generated using a single sequencing platform. Both class I and class II loci were covered by HLA typing, at four-digit resolution. The number of donors typed differed by locus, with about 629-630 for A, B, C, DRB1 and DQB1, more than 500 for DQA1, 600 to 610 for DPA1, and approximately 470 for DPB1. Roughly 5 DR-DQ haplotypes were treated as single units for association and clustering because of strong linkage in the cohort. Among several hundred genotyped donors of the cohort, an average of around 240,000 unique TCR beta nucleotide sequences was sequenced per donor, of which 15% to 20% were non-productive. Overall study outcomes, separate from this receptor: According to a later analysis, TCR association rates differed among HLA loci, with DRB1 alleles showing the most associated TCRs and HLA-C alleles showing the fewest. Because HLA typing was unavailable for some donors at each locus, only the typed subset was used in association tests. When HLA alleles, especially DR and DQ, strongly co-occurred, attributing TCR associations to individual alleles was difficult. The classifier was reported to diagnose cytomegalovirus status with high specificity and sensitivity in both the original cohort and the validation cohort. Broadly in line with IMGT annotations, most TCR beta V segments showed up in productive rearrangements about 87% or about 30% of the time in an earlier analysis of around 600 of the donors. A further reported finding was that TCR beta sequences accurately predicted the HLA-A and HLA-B alleles for most subjects in the first cohort. In the study, some 160 TCR beta chains were listed as associated with cytomegalovirus. A later genetic analysis associated a missense DCLRE1C variant with V-gene and J-gene trimming of TCR beta chains, and an independent cohort replicated the association. In a later analysis, HLA-associated TCR beta chains were found to be more clonally expanded and to have lower generation probabilities than equally common non-associated chains. For the cohort, immune exposure information was limited to CMV serostatus. Because counts were too low, some 17 rarely observed V segments, including chromosome 9 orphons, were excluded from the earlier analysis of 587 of the donors. According to a later genetic analysis, donors in an Asian-associated ancestry cluster had fewer N-insertions in productive TCRs than the approximately 650-donor mean. Across donors, most TCR sequences were observed very rarely, whereas some public TCRs were present in many individuals. The cohort was sequenced for TCR beta chains only, and without alpha or paired-chain data the features that could be detected were limited. A later analysis reported that several top co-occurrence clusters appeared linked to parvovirus B19, influenza, CMV and Epstein-Barr virus. Sequencing depth was assumed to be roughly uniform across donors in the presence/absence analyses, though that assumption may not hold. In a later analysis, most CMV-associated TCR beta chains were found to appear HLA-restricted, with HLA associations seemingly driven largely by CMV exposure. The authors suggested that the approach could potentially be extended to other disease states and immunological phenotypes. A cluster of highly shared sequence variants was judged likely to represent a technical artifact of the sequencing pipeline. Linkage disequilibrium might explain the correlated functional status among segregating V segments, but an unknown experimental factor could not be excluded. In vitro tests confirmed that three of the cytomegalovirus-associated TCR beta chains recognize cytomegalovirus antigens. In a later analysis, about 17,000 TCR beta sequences were associated with specific HLA alleles at a false discovery rate of 0.05.

Library method: the immunoSEQ multiplex PCR assay. A mixture of 60 forward primers for TCR Vbeta segments and 13 reverse primers for TCR Jbeta segments was used in the multiplex PCR. A multiplex PCR assay on genomic DNA amplified the CDR3 region of rearranged TCR beta genes. On the Illumina HiSeq System, the amplified TCR beta libraries were sequenced as 87-base-pair reads. As for how the authors treated the data: In a later analysis, approximately 74 million unique TCR beta chains were counted across the approximately 620 repertoires, and about 10 million of these chains were shared by at least two donors. Raw reads were error-corrected and collapsed into unique sequences by a nearest-neighbor algorithm in which closely related sequences were merged to remove PCR and sequencing errors. Alignment of CDR3 sequences to IMGT reference sequences was used to assign V, D and J gene segments. For a sequence to be retained, a match of at least six nucleotides to both a V gene segment and a J gene segment was required. Rearrangements were called productive when the CDR3 lacked stop codons and stayed in frame with V and J; all others were non-productive. Following IMGT convention, CDR3 was defined as the stretch from the second conserved V-encoded cysteine up to the conserved J-encoded phenylalanine. In an earlier analysis of around 640 of the donors, sequences lacking an unambiguous match to a single V gene segment were excluded. An earlier analysis of 587 of the donors called V segments functional above 56.7% productive rearrangements and segregating when the between-donor standard deviation exceeded 5%. To diagnose cytomegalovirus status from the catalog of TCR beta chain sequences, a statistical classification framework was built. A later analysis assigned V and J genes by comparing TCR nucleotide sequences with IMGT/GENE-DB human TR gene sequences. Using the TCRdist pipeline, a later analysis assigned CDR3 sequences along with most-parsimonious VDJ recombination scenarios. In a later analysis, every TCR beta chain was defined by the combination of its CDR3 amino acid sequence and its V-gene family, and reads without a unique V-gene family were dropped. A later analysis removed 592 highly shared, low-generation-probability nucleotide sequences to deal with suspected cross-contamination and a sequencing artifact. A later analysis calculated a clonal expansion index for each public chain from normalized within-repertoire ranks of inferred template counts. Generation probabilities in a later analysis came from a VDJ recombination model fitted to out-of-frame rearrangements, and those results were checked against IGoR. A later analysis scored TCR-TCR, TCR-HLA and TCR-CMV co-occurrence with hypergeometric tests, applying a repertoire-size bias correction to TCR pairs. To estimate false discovery rates, a later analysis permuted the HLA or CMV assignments 20 times. In a later analysis, co-occurring TCRs were grouped using DBSCAN, and TCRdist sequence similarity was added for clustering within HLA-allele-positive subsets. Co-occurrence clustering excluded repertoires with fewer than 30,000 or more than 120,000 public chains, plus five with anomalous nucleotide sharing. Entries here come from immuneACCESS through TCRdb and include only in-frame sequences with V and J called. Some clones fail to appear in such tables; in the studies checked, an unresolved V gene covers under half of the shortfall, and the cause of the remainder is unknown. V, J and clone size are those of that table, while D and trimming were read from the DNA. The sample table lists approximately 79,000 clones, around 70% of them with a count of one. 7.5% to 9.5% of the sample is held by the ten biggest clonotypes.

The sequence derives from a man between 35 and 55 years old in good health and CMV-seropositive. The sequencing input was PBMCs.

The CDR3 reads CASSLAIPGTEQYF. The base sequence is TGTGCCAGCAGCTTAGCGATCCCGGGAACCGAGCAGTACTTC. This chain is built from TRBV7-2 and TRBJ2-7, and TRBD2 may be the D gene, going by 5 matching bases. Trimming takes 0 bases from V and 6 bases from J, and the germline ends sit 12 bases apart. Sequences SGHTA (CDR1) and FQGNSA (CDR2) are obtained from the germline V gene. The CDR3 measures 14 amino acids from cysteine to phenylalanine. Just the 42-base CDR3 DNA is kept, in frame starting at base 1.